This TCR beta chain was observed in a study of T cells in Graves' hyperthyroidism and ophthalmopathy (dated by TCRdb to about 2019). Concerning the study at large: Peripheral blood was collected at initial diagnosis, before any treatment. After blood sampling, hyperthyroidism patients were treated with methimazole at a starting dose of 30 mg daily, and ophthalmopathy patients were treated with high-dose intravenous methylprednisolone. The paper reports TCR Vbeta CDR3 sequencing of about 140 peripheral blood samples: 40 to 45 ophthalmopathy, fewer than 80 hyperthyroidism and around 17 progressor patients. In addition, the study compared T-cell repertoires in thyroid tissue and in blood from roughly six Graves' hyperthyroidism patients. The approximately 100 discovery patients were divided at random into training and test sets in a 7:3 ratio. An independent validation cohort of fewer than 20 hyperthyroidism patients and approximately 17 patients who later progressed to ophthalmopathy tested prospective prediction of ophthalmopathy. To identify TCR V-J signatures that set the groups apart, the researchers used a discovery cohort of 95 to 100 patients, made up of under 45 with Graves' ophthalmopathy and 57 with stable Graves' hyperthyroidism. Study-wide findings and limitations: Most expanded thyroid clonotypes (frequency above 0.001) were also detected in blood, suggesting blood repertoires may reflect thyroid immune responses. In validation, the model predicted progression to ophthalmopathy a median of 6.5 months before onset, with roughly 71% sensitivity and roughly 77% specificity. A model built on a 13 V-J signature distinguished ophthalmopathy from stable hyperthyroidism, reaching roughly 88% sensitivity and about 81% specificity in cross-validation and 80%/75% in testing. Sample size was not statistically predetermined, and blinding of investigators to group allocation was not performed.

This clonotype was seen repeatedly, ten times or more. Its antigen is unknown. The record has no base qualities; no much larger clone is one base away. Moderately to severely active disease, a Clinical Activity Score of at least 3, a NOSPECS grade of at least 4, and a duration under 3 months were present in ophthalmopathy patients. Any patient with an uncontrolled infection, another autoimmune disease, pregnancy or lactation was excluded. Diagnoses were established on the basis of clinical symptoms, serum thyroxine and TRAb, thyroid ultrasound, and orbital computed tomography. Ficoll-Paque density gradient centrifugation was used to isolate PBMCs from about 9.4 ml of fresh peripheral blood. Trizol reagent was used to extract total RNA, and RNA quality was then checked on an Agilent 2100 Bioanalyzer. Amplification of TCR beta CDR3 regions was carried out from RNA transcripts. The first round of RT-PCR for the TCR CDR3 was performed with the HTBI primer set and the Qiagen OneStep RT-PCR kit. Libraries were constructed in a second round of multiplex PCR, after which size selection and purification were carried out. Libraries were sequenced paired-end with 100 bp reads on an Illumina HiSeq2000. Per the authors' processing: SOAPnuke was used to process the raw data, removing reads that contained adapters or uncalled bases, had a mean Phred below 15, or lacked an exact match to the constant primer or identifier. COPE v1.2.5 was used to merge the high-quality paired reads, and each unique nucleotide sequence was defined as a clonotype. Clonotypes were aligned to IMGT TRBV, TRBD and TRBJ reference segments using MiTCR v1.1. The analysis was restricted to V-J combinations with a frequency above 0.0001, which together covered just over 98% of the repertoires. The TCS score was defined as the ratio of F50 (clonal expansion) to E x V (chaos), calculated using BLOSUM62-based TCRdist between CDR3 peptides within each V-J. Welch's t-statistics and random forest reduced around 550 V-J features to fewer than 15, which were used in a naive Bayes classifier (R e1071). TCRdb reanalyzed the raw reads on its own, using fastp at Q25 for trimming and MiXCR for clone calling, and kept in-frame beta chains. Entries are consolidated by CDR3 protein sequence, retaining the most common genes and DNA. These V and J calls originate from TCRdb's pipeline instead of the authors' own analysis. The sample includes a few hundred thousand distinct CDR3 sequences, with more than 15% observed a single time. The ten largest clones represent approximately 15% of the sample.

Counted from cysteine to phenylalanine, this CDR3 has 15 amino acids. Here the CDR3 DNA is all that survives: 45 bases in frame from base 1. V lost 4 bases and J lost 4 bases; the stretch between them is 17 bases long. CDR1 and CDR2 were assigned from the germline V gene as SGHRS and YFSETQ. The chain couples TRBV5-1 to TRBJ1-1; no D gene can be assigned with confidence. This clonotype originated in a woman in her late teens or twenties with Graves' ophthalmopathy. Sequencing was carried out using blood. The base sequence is TGCGCCAGCAGCCAGAGACAAGGGTCGTCCACTGAAGCTTTCTTT. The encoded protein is CASSQRQGSSTEAFF.